The 13 T cell receptor beta chains listed next were all sequenced from one sample in a study of blood T cell repertoires in COVID-19 (dated by TCRdb to the early 2020s). Library preparation used the immunoSEQ multiplex PCR assay. TCRdb limited this immuneACCESS table to in-frame rearrangements with V and J called. A share of clones is missing; checked studies link under half to unresolved V genes, and the rest is unexplained. In all, the sample holds over 250,000 clones, and 75% to 90% of those were seen once. The ten largest account for roughly 14% of the sample. Material for sequencing was peripheral blood. The receptors here all came from a woman in her 70s with COVID-19, enrolled during active disease.

This chain links TRBV7-6 with TRBJ1-5; D unclear. There are 11 residues in the CDR3. Germline CDR1 is SGHVS and CDR2 is FNYEAQ. Trimming stripped 6 bases from V and 9 bases from J, with 9 bases between. The DNA of the CDR3 is TGTGCCAGCAGAGCGGAGGGGCCCCAGCATTTT. This gives the protein CASRAEGPQHF.

The V gene is TRBV7-2, the J gene TRBJ2-5; D gene ambiguous. The V end was cut by 1 base, the J end by 8 bases, with 8 bases between. Germline CDR1 and CDR2: SGHTA and FQGNSA. This CDR3 spans 12 amino acids. The CDR3 spells CASSLVGLTQYF. The CDR3 coding sequence is TGTGCCAGCAGCTTAGTTGGCCTTACCCAGTACTTC. Full variable domain (rest looked up from reference TRBV7-2 and TRBJ2-5): GAGVSQSPSNKVTEKGKDVELRCDPISGHTALYWYRQSLGQGLEFLIYFQGNSAPDKSGLPSDRFSAERTGGSVSTLTIQRTQQEDSAVYLCASSLVGLTQYFGPGTRLLVL.

This chain links TRBV5-4 with TRBJ2-7; D perhaps matches TRBD1 (6 bases). CDR1 is SGHNT and CDR2 is YYREEE in the germline V gene (reference sequence). Trimming cost V 0 bases and J 5 bases, with 12 bases left between them. The CDR3 contains 14 residues. The CDR3 DNA follows: TGTGCCAGCAGCTTGGCAGGGGTACCTGACGAGCAGTACTTC. Encoded protein: CASSLAGVPDEQYF.

The chain joins TRBV2 to TRBJ1-1; 9 nucleotides match TRBD1. Germline V gives CDR1 SNHLY, CDR2 FYNNEI. This CDR3 is 14 amino acids long. J gave up 1 base and V 9 bases, and 6 bases lay outside the gene matches. DNA for the CDR3: TGTGCCAGACACAGGGGGCGAGGGAACACTGAAGCTTTCTTT. As protein: CARHRGRGNTEAFF.

The chain recombines TRBV2 with TRBJ2-3; 10 bases align to TRBD2. This CDR3 contains 15 residues. Per the germline V gene, CDR1 is SNHLY and CDR2 is FYNNEI. With 4 bases clipped from V and 7 bases from J, the junction kept 8 bases outside the gene matches. This chain's CDR3 is CASSALAGETNTQYF. The CDR3 DNA reads as TGTGCCAGCAGTGCCCTAGCGGGGGAGACTAATACGCAGTATTTT.

The J gene is TRBJ2-1, the V gene TRBV6-2 or TRBV6-3, with 8 bases matching TRBD2. Germline values: CDR1 MNHEY, CDR2 SVGEGT. V lost 0 bases and J lost 3; bases outside the gene matches: 1. The CDR3 spans 15 residues. CDR3 sequence (DNA): TGTGCCAGCAGTTACTCTAGCGGGGTCTACAATGAGCAGTTCTTC. Its protein is CASSYSSGVYNEQFF.

This rearrangement joins TRBV18 to TRBJ2-1, with D unresolved. Germline values: CDR1 KGHSH, CDR2 LQKENI. The CDR3 sequence is 14 residues long. V lost 2 bases, J lost 7 bases, and 12 bases lay in between. CDR3 in amino acids: CASSPITGYNEQFF. The CDR3 nucleotides read TGTGCCAGCTCACCAATAACGGGTTATAATGAGCAGTTCTTC.

The sample holds one count of this clone. V and J are TRBV3-1 (or the pseudogene TRBV3-2) and TRBJ1-3, with D tentatively TRBD1 (6 bases). The CDR3 spans 16 residues. V was clipped by 6 bases and J by 2 bases, with 17 bases between them. Germline V gene lookup returns CDR1 LGHDT and CDR2 YNNKEL (reference sequence). CDR3 amino acids: CASRNTGFLPGNTIYF. The CDR3 region has the DNA TGTGCCAGCAGAAACACAGGGTTTCTCCCTGGAAACACCATATATTTT.

The chain has TRBV6-1 and TRBJ2-7; TRBD1 might be the D (5 bases). The CDR3 extends over 13 amino acids. Trimming removed 2 bases at V and 2 bases at J, with 7 bases between. CDR1 and CDR2 (germline): MNHNS, SASEGT. CDR3 nucleotide sequence: TGTGCCAGCAGTGAACGACAGCCCTACGAGCAGTACTTC. Protein sequence: CASSERQPYEQYF.

The chain links TRBV6-5 to TRBJ2-2; no definite D call. The CDR3 is 13 amino acids. Trimming removed 6 bases from V and 12 bases from J, with 17 bases in between. CDR1 is MNHEY, CDR2 SVGAGI, per germline. For the CDR3, the DNA is TGTGCCAGCAGCCCCCCCGGCGGCCCGAAGCTGTTTTTT. Translating gives CASSPPGGPKLFF.

CDR3 amino acids: CASSGDNTGELFF. The CDR3 DNA sequence: TGTGCCAGCAGTGGAGATAACACCGGGGAGCTGTTTTTT. V is TRBV27 and J is TRBJ2-2; D unresolved. Germline assignment: CDR1 MNHEY and CDR2 SMNVEV (reference sequence). Trimming removed 5 bases at V and 2 bases at J, with 6 bases between. CDR3 length: 13 amino acids.

Concerning this clone: At one boundary the junction diverges from the germline segment, which might be a read error. The rearrangement joins TRBV15 to TRBJ1-2; a weak D match, TRBD1 (5 bases). The CDR3 spans 16 residues. Germline values: CDR1 LNHNV, CDR2 YYDKDF (reference sequence). CDR3 sequence reads: CATRRGVLQVNYGYTF. In nucleotides, the CDR3 is TGTGCCACCAGGAGAGGGGTACTACAAGTTAACTATGGCTACACCTTC.

The chain combines TRBV24-1 with TRBJ2-2, with 8 bases matching TRBD1. The CDR3 is made up of 13 amino acids. J lost 5 bases, V lost 9 bases, and 4 bases had no gene match. CDR1 is KGHDR, CDR2 SFDVKD, per germline. CDR3 residues: CATGRDRTGELFF. Written as DNA, the CDR3 is TGTGCCACCGGCCGGGACAGGACCGGGGAGCTGTTTTTT.